Below are 15 T cell receptor beta chains sequenced from a single sample in a study of cytomegalovirus exposure and HLA in healthy donors. The PCR had 60 Vbeta and 13 Jbeta primers. Sequenced by immunoSEQ multiplex PCR; TCRdb stores in-frame clones only, minus some. This sample has 150,000 to 200,000 clones, with around 70% found just once. Sequenced input: PBMCs. These receptors came from a man younger than 30 in good health and CMV-seropositive.

The V gene is TRBV11-2, the J gene TRBJ1-2, with 8 positions matching TRBD1. Germline CDR1 is SGHAT and CDR2 is FQNNGV. This CDR3 is 13 amino acids long. The V gene end was trimmed by 3 bases and the J gene end by 8 bases; junction bases not matched to a gene: 5. The CDR3 sequence is CASSLQGAGGYTF. The CDR3 region has the DNA TGTGCCAGCAGCTTGCAGGGGGCGGGAGGCTACACCTTC.

The rearrangement links TRBV6-4 to TRBJ1-5; TRBD1 aligns across 7 bases. From germline, CDR1 is MRHNA and CDR2 SNTAGT. J lost 5 bases, V lost 6 bases, and 7 bases had no gene match. CDR3 length: 14 residues. The CDR3 DNA follows: TGTGCCAGCAGACTAATTGACAGGGATCAGCCCCAGCATTTT. It specifies CASRLIDRDQPQHF.

This clone was observed a few times. The chain carries TRBV6-5 and TRBJ2-3; 8 bases agree with TRBD2. Germline loops: CDR1 MNHEY, CDR2 SVGAGI. There are 11 residues in the CDR3. With 10 bases clipped from V and 8 bases from J, the junction kept 5 bases outside the gene matches. The CDR3 region has the DNA TGTGCCACTAGGACTAGCCGTACGCAGTATTTT. It yields the protein CATRTSRTQYF.

J is TRBJ1-1 and V is TRBV6-1, with D tentatively TRBD1 (6 bases). The CDR3 runs to 14 residues. V was pared by 6 bases and J by 4 bases, with 15 bases between. Germline CDR1 and CDR2: MNHNS and SASEGT. CDR3 nucleotides: TGTGCCAGCAGCTCGGGTATAGGGGGCACTGAAGCTTTCTTT. Protein sequence: CASSSGIGGTEAFF.

The chain recombines TRBV6-1 with TRBJ2-7; D might be TRBD1 (5 bases). The CDR3 is 13 residues long. Germline-derived CDR1 and CDR2 are MNHNS and SASEGT. V was pared by 0 bases and J by 6 bases, with 9 bases between. For the CDR3, the DNA is TGTGCCAGCAGTGAAGCGGGCAGGGCCGAGCAGTACGTC. Its protein product is CASSEAGRAEQYV.

The genes are TRBV30 and TRBJ1-1, with 7 bases lining up with TRBD1. CDR1 and CDR2 from the germline V gene are GTSNPN and SVGIG (reference sequence). V was pared by 4 bases and J by 5 bases, with 10 bases of the junction left unmatched. The CDR3 length is 14 residues. The CDR3 here is CAWKREGARTEAFF. The CDR3 bases are TGTGCCTGGAAGCGGGAGGGGGCCAGGACTGAAGCTTTCTTT.

The chain is built from TRBV18 and TRBJ1-2; 9 bases align to TRBD1. From germline, CDR1 is KGHSH and CDR2 LQKENI. The CDR3 consists of 14 residues. The V and J ends lost 1 base and 8 bases, in that order; junction bases with no gene match: 5. The CDR3 DNA reads TGTGCCAGCTCACCACGGACAGGGGCGGAAGGCTACACCTTC. Translating it yields CASSPRTGAEGYTF.

This chain links TRBV27 with TRBJ2-2; TRBD1 matches at 9 bases. This CDR3 region has 14 residues. In germline, CDR1 is MNHEY, CDR2 SMNVEV (reference sequence). J was trimmed by 7 bases and V by 6 bases; bases with no gene match: 6. CDR3 residues: CASRPGQGNGELFF. The CDR3 region has the DNA TGTGCCAGCAGACCGGGACAGGGAAACGGGGAGCTGTTTTTT.

V usage is TRBV30 and J usage is TRBJ1-1, with 7 bases fitting TRBD1. V shed 4 bases, J shed 5 bases, and the junction held 10 bases outside the gene matches. The CDR3 covers 14 residues. In germline, CDR1 is GTSNPN, CDR2 SVGIG (reference sequence). The CDR3 DNA reads TGTGCCTGGACCCAACAGGGGACATGGACTGAAGCTTTCTTT. It encodes CAWTQQGTWTEAFF.

The chain's CDR3 is CSGNLGTGNTEAFF. For the CDR3, the DNA is TGCAGCGGTAATCTGGGGACAGGGAACACTGAAGCTTTCTTT. The chain combines TRBV29-1 with TRBJ1-1; 8 bases map to TRBD1. Germline V gene data show CDR1 as SQVTM and CDR2 as ANQGSEA. CDR3 size: 14 residues. The V gene end was trimmed by 7 bases and the J gene end by 1 base; junction bases not matched to a gene: 8.

The J gene is TRBJ2-1, the V gene TRBV18; D is possibly TRBD2 (5 bases). V dropped 7 bases and J dropped 8 bases, with 12 bases sitting between them. The CDR3 totals 12 residues. CDR1 is KGHSH and CDR2 is LQKENI in the germline V gene. As DNA, the CDR3 is TGTGCCAGCTTTACGATGGAGGATGAGCAGTTCTTC. Protein product: CASFTMEDEQFF.

This clone was detected a few times. This chain joins TRBV28 and TRBJ2-5, with TRBD1 matching 8 bases. Germline CDR1 is MDHEN and CDR2 is SYDVKM. This CDR3 is built from 13 residues. The J segment lost 5 bases and the V segment lost 5 bases, leaving 4 bases of the junction unmatched. CDR3 DNA: TGTGCCAGCAGTCAGGGGGCCCGGGAGACCCAGTACTTC. It yields the protein CASSQGARETQYF. Full variable domain (missing parts from reference TRBV28 and TRBJ2-5): DVKVTQSSRYLVKRTGEKVFLECVQDMDHENMFWYRQDPGLGLRLIYFSYDVKMKEKGDIPEGYSVSREKKERFSLILESASTNQTSMYLCASSQGARETQYFGPGTRLLVL.

This clone has a handful of counts. The CDR3 loop reads CASSVLAGGGNEQFF. The CDR3 bases are TGTGCCAGCAGCGTTCTAGCGGGAGGCGGAAATGAGCAGTTCTTC. The gene calls are TRBV6-4 and TRBJ2-1; 11 bases are shared with TRBD2. The germline V gene encodes CDR1 MRHNA and CDR2 SNTAGT. The CDR3 sequence is 15 residues long. V lost 6 bases, J lost 7 bases, and 8 bases stayed unmatched.

V usage is TRBV28 and J usage is TRBJ2-7; 8 bases are shared with TRBD1. The trim removed 6 bases at V and 1 base at J, leaving 5 bases unmatched. Germline CDR1 MDHEN, CDR2 SYDVKM. The CDR3 contains 14 residues. CDR3 sequence (DNA): TGTGCCAGCAGGCAGACAGGGGTGTCCTACGAGCAGTACGTC. Its translation is CASRQTGVSYEQYV.

This clone was seen only a few times. This sequence joins TRBV7-6 and TRBJ1-3; 7 bases fit TRBD1. CDR3 length: 17 residues. Losses at the gene ends were 1 base for V and 1 base for J; bases not matched to a gene: 7. Germline values: CDR1 SGHVS, CDR2 FNYEAQ. The CDR3 bases are TGTGCCAGCAGCTTAGTTGAGGGCAGGGGGTCTGGAAACACCATATATTTT. Encoded protein: CASSLVEGRGSGNTIYF.